The following is a T cell receptor beta chain sequence with its context. The antigen remains undetermined. The junction and the germline gene differ at one end; a read error may be behind it. For the second PCR, which ran for 7 to 11 cycles, a sample-barcoded 5' primer and a J-beta primer mix were used. Each cDNA molecule received a tag from a template-switch adaptor that had 12 random nucleotides. The yield of each sample was at least 2.5 million CDR3-containing paired-end reads. TCRdb re-derived calls from the 5' RACE reads in MiXCR, one entry per CDR3 protein. Of hundreds of thousands of distinct CDR3 sequences in the sample, 40% to 60% were seen once. The CDR3 consists of 16 residues. The germline gives CDR1 MNHEY, CDR2 SMNVEV (reference sequence). The data are from a study of blood T cells in healthy people across ages. Study in general: Template switching recovered approximately one barcoded beta molecule for every two T cells.

Study-level findings and limits: Unsorted PBMCs blocked a conclusive comparison of naive and antigen-experienced cells.

The V gene is TRBV27, the J gene TRBJ2-7; weak D call: TRBD1 (5 bases). Material: blood. This receptor was identified in a man younger than 45 in good health. The CDR3 reads CASSDPVGASSYEQYF. The CDR3 DNA reads TGTGCTAGCAGTGACCCCGTAGGGGCGAGCTCCTACGAGCAGTACTTC.